Shown below are 14 T cell receptor beta chains from a single sample sequenced in a study of B cell selection in AIRE deficiency. Profiled with immunoSEQ multiplex PCR; TCRdb holds only in-frame clones, not every one. The table lists about 25,000 clones, about 95% of them singletons. Conventional CD4 T cells were sorted as CD4+CD127+ cells. Material: CD4+CD127+ conventional T cells sorted from PBMCs. These receptors were collected from a human donor in good health.

Regarding this clone: At one of its ends the junction is not consistent with the germline gene, which may arise from a read error. The same CDR3 also results from other DNA sequences found in this sample. The rearrangement links TRBV11-2 to TRBJ2-4; a weak D match, TRBD2 (5 bases). The CDR3 extends over 17 amino acids. Looked up from germline, CDR1 is SGHAT and CDR2 is FQNNGV. The CDR3 nucleotides read TGCGCCAGCAGCCGACTTAGGTTGGCTGGACTCAAAAACATTCAGTACTTC. Translated: CASSRLRLAGLKNIQYF.

The chain employs TRBV2 and TRBJ2-3; either TRBD1 or TRBD2 may fit D (5 bases each). Looked up from germline, CDR1 is SNHLY and CDR2 is FYNNEI. Trimming left V 6 bases short and J 6 bases short, with 16 bases between. This CDR3 comprises 14 residues. CDR3 in amino acids: CASRGDLYGDTQYF. CDR3 sequence (DNA): TGTGCCAGCAGGGGGGACCTTTATGGCGATACGCAGTATTTT. The variable domain in full, with the rest retrieved from reference TRBV2 and TRBJ2-3, is EPEVTQTPSHQVTQMGQEVILRCVPISNHLYFYWYRQILGQKVEFLVSFYNNEISEKSEIFDDQFSVERPDGSNFTLKIRSTKLEDSAMYFCASRGDLYGDTQYFGPGTRLTVL.

The rearrangement uses TRBV2 and TRBJ2-7, with 7 bases that match TRBD2. Trimming took 8 bases from V and 2 from J; bases not matched to a gene: 9. This CDR3 has 14 residues. Germline V lookup: CDR1 SNHLY, CDR2 FYNNEI. CDR3 sequence: CASSGGSLAYEQYF. CDR3 nucleotide sequence: TGTGCCAGCTCGGGCGGGAGCCTTGCCTACGAGCAGTACTTC.

CDR3 protein: CASSPKVAGGSEQYF. The CDR3 nucleotides are TGTGCCAGCTCACCGAAAGTGGCGGGGGGTTCGGAGCAGTACTTC. The chain uses TRBV18 and TRBJ2-7; 8 bases line up with TRBD2. Germline assignment: CDR1 KGHSH and CDR2 LQKENI. The CDR3 consists of 15 residues. Trimming cost V 3 bases and J 7 bases; bases outside gene matches: 11.

In this sample, this clone turned up once. Other DNA sequences in the same sample also yield this CDR3. The gene calls are TRBV5-1 and TRBJ1-2; TRBD1 aligns across 7 bases. V trimming: 4 bases; J trimming: 4 bases; junction bases outside the gene matches: 7. The CDR3 is made up of 14 amino acids. Germline CDR1 reads SGHRS; CDR2 reads YFSETQ. CDR3 nucleotides: TGCGCCAGCAGCCTACGACAGGGTGGCTATGGCTACACCTTC. Translation: CASSLRQGGYGYTF. Complete variable domain (other parts from reference TRBV5-1 and TRBJ1-2): KAGVTQTPRYLIKTRGQQVTLSCSPISGHRSVSWYQQTPGQGLQFLFEYFSETQRNKGNFPGRFSGRQFSNSRSEMNVSTLELGDSALYLCASSLRQGGYGYTFGSGTRLTVV.

DNA for the CDR3: TGTGCCAGCAGCGTAGGTGGCAGGGGGGCCTACGAGCAGTACTTC. Protein product: CASSVGGRGAYEQYF. This chain uses TRBV9 with TRBJ2-7; D is perhaps TRBD1 (7 bases). Trimming removed 0 bases at V and 2 bases at J, with 12 bases between. The germline V gene encodes CDR1 SGDLS and CDR2 YYNGEE. The CDR3 is 15 amino acids.

The chain couples TRBV10-1 to TRBJ2-3; 12 bases match TRBD2. V was pared by 2 bases and J by 6 bases, with 3 bases of the junction left unmatched. Germline V CDR1 and CDR2: WNHNN, SYGVQD (reference sequence). The CDR3 extends over 15 amino acids. The CDR3: CASSEQLAGGDTQYF. CDR3 in DNA: TGCGCCAGCAGTGAGCAACTAGCGGGAGGTGATACGCAGTATTTT.

This chain links TRBV7-3 with TRBJ2-3; D might be TRBD2 (6 bases). There are 15 residues in the CDR3. Trimming took 0 bases from V and 4 from J, leaving 11 bases between them. The V gene's germline CDR1 is SGHTA and CDR2 FQGTGA. CDR3: CASSLTGAGSDTQYF. The DNA for the CDR3 is TGTGCCAGCAGCTTAACGGGTGCGGGATCAGATACGCAGTATTTT.

V usage is TRBV18 and J usage is TRBJ1-6; possibly TRBD1 for D (5 bases). The CDR3 is made up of 14 amino acids. The V and J ends lost 2 bases and 7 bases respectively, with 9 bases between them. CDR1 is KGHSH, CDR2 LQKENI, per germline. CDR3 DNA: TGTGCCAGCTCACCATCAGGGCAGAATTCACCCCTCCACTTT. It codes for CASSPSGQNSPLHF.

This clone has a handful of counts. This chain joins TRBV6-1 and TRBJ1-4; TRBD1 aligns across 9 bases. V dropped 1 base and J dropped 6; count of bases not matched to a gene: 3. The CDR3 has 15 residues. In germline, CDR1 is MNHNS, CDR2 SASEGT. CDR3 nucleotides: TGTGCCAGCAGTGAAGGTGGGACAGGGTATGAAAAACTGTTTTTT. Translation gives CASSEGGTGYEKLFF.

The CDR3 region is CASSPRLAGASYEQYF. The CDR3 DNA sequence: TGTGCCAGCAGCCCCCGCCTAGCGGGAGCCTCCTACGAGCAGTACTTC. The genes are TRBV7-9 and TRBJ2-7; the match to TRBD2 covers 10 bases. V gave up 5 bases and J gave up 0 bases; unmatched junction bases: 7. The CDR3 runs to 16 residues. The V gene's germline CDR1 is SEHNR and CDR2 FQNEAQ (reference sequence). Complete variable domain (other parts from reference TRBV7-9 and TRBJ2-7): DTGVSQNPRHKITKRGQNVTFRCDPISEHNRLYWYRQTLGQGPEFLTYFQNEAQLEKSRLLSDRFSAERPKGSFSTLEIQRTEQGDSAMYLCASSPRLAGASYEQYFGPGTRLTVT.

The chain recombines TRBV30 with TRBJ2-1; 9 bases match TRBD2. V gave up 3 bases and J gave up 8 bases; unmatched junction bases: 14. The germline V gene has CDR1 GTSNPN and CDR2 SVGIG (reference sequence). The CDR3 length is 16 residues. CDR3 region: CAWRRFFAGGRHEQFF. CDR3 in DNA: TGTGCCTGGAGGAGGTTCTTTGCGGGAGGGCGGCATGAGCAGTTCTTC.

V is TRBV7-9 and J is TRBJ1-2; no firm D call. The CDR3 is made up of 14 amino acids. Germline CDR1 and CDR2: SEHNR and FQNEAQ (reference sequence). Trimming shortened V by 5 bases and J by 2 bases, and 12 bases separated the two germline ends. As DNA, the CDR3 is TGTGCCAGCAGCCAAGGAACTGCCAACTATGGCTACACCTTC. It translates to CASSQGTANYGYTF. Together with reference TRBV7-9 and TRBJ1-2, the CDR3 gives the full variable domain: DTGVSQNPRHKITKRGQNVTFRCDPISEHNRLYWYRQTLGQGPEFLTYFQNEAQLEKSRLLSDRFSAERPKGSFSTLEIQRTEQGDSAMYLCASSQGTANYGYTFGSGTRLTVV.

The V gene is TRBV4-1, the J gene TRBJ2-2; no definite D call. Germline-derived CDR1 and CDR2 are MGHRA and YSYEKL. This CDR3 is 13 amino acids long. Trimming pared 2 bases from V and 2 bases from J, leaving 3 bases between. CDR3 bases: TGCGCCAGCAGCCAAATCAACACCGGGGAGCTGTTTTTT. It codes for CASSQINTGELFF.